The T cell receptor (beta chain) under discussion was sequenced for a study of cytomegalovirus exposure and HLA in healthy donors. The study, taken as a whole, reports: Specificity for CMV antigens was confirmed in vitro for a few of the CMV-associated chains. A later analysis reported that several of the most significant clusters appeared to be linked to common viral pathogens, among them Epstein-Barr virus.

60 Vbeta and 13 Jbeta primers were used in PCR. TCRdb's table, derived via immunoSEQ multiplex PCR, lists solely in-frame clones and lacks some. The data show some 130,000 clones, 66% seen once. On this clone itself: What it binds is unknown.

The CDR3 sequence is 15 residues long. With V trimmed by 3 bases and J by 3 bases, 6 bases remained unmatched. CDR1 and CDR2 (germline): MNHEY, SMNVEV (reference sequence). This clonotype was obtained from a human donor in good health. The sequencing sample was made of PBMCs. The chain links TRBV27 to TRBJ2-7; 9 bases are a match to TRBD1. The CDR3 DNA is TGTGCCAGCAGTTTTACCGGGACAGGGAACTACGAGCAGTACTTC. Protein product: CASSFTGTGNYEQYF.